Following are 9 T cell receptor beta chains from one sample sequenced in a study of T-cell memory formation after mild COVID-19. TCRdb independently ran MiXCR on the 5' RACE reads; one entry per CDR3 protein. Of about 420,000 distinct CDR3 sequences in the sample, about a quarter are singletons; the top ten hold around 14%. Sequenced material: PBMCs or a T cell subset sorted from them (not recorded which). All receptors derive from an adult woman who had mild COVID-19 (a few samples of this study predate the infection). Cell type and time point are not known.

The chain links TRBV24-1 to TRBJ2-5, with D possibly TRBD1 on 6 matching bases. This CDR3 comprises 16 residues. Germline lookup yields CDR1 KGHDR and CDR2 SFDVKD. V was shortened by 5 bases and J by 2 bases, with 17 bases between the two germline ends. CDR3: CATSARTDRFQETQYF. CDR3 DNA: TGTGCCACCAGTGCACGCACCGACAGGTTTCAAGAGACCCAGTACTTC.

In this sample, this clonotype turned up once. The chain links TRBV28 to TRBJ2-7; the match to TRBD1 covers 7 bases. This CDR3 has 15 residues. Germline CDR1 MDHEN, CDR2 SYDVKM. Germline trimming cut 7 bases from V and 2 bases from J; bases unmatched to any gene: 11. This chain's CDR3 is CASTTQGVRPYEQYV. The CDR3 nucleotides read TGTGCCAGCACCACCCAGGGGGTCCGACCCTACGAGCAGTACGTC.

This clonotype occurred many times. The chain links TRBV7-3 to TRBJ2-7; 9 nucleotides agree with TRBD2. The length of the CDR3 is 14 residues. CDR1 and CDR2 from the germline V gene are SGHTA and FQGTGA. V was clipped by 5 bases and J by 2 bases; unmatched bases: 4. CDR3 region: CASSPSGGPYEQYF. CDR3 in DNA: TGTGCCAGCAGCCCCAGCGGGGGGCCCTACGAGCAGTACTTC.

V is TRBV12-3 or TRBV12-4 and J is TRBJ2-1; 9 nucleotides agree with TRBD2. The V and J ends lost 3 bases and 2 bases, in that order; junction bases with no gene match: 8. The CDR3 extends over 17 amino acids. CDR3 bases: TGTGCCAGCAGTTTGGTACGACTAGCGGCAACCTACAATGAGCAGTTCTTC. This gives the protein CASSLVRLAATYNEQFF.

This clonotype was seen more than once but under ten times. CDR3 amino acids: CATSSTRIGNEQFF. The CDR3 nucleotides are TGTGCCACCTCGTCCACTAGAATAGGCAATGAGCAGTTCTTC. The chain carries TRBV25-1 and TRBJ2-1; tentatively, D is TRBD2 (5 bases). The CDR3 is 14 residues long. The germline V gene encodes CDR1 MGHDK and CDR2 SYGVNS. V was shortened by 10 bases and J by 6 bases, with 19 bases between the two germline ends. The complete variable domain, with remaining parts taken from reference TRBV25-1 and TRBJ2-1, reads EADIYQTPRYLVIGTGKKITLECSQTMGHDKMYWYQQDPGMELHLIHYSYGVNSTEKGDLSSESTVSRIRTEHFPLTLESARPSHTSQYLCATSSTRIGNEQFFGPGTRLTVL.

This clonotype was counted only a few times. The chain recombines TRBV7-6 with TRBJ2-3; tentatively, D is TRBD1 (6 bases). Trimming shortened V by 1 base and J by 0 bases, and 14 bases separated the two germline ends. The CDR3 contains 17 residues. Looked up from germline, CDR1 is SGHVS and CDR2 is FNYEAQ. CDR3 DNA sequence: TGTGCCAGCAGCTTAGTCCAACAGGGCTTTAGCACAGATACGCAGTATTTT. This encodes CASSLVQQGFSTDTQYF.

The J gene is TRBJ2-1, the V gene TRBV7-8; TRBD2 aligns across 15 bases. In germline, CDR1 is SGHVS, CDR2 FQNEAQ. The ends lost 1 base at V and 9 bases at J; junction bases unmatched: 4. There are 16 residues in the CDR3. CDR3 DNA sequence: TGTGCCAGCAGCTTAGATTTGGGACTAGCGGGGGGTGAGCAGTTCTTC. Amino acid sequence: CASSLDLGLAGGEQFF.

There are many counts of this clonotype. The rearrangement links TRBV27 to TRBJ2-5; the D is unclear. The germline V gene has CDR1 MNHEY and CDR2 SMNVEV (reference sequence). This CDR3 has 13 amino acids. Trimming removed 6 bases from V and 1 base from J, with 9 bases in between. CDR3 DNA sequence: TGTGCCAGCAGGGTCAGACCCCAAGAGACCCAGTACTTC. It translates to CASRVRPQETQYF.

V gene TRBV15 combines with J gene TRBJ2-7; no clear D. The germline V gene has CDR1 LNHNV and CDR2 YYDKDF (reference sequence). The ends were cut back, 4 bases at V and 6 bases at J, with 10 bases in the middle. The CDR3 consists of 12 residues. CDR3 DNA sequence: TGTGCCACCAGCAAGGCCCTTCGCGAGCAGTACTTC. Translating gives CATSKALREQYF.